This T cell receptor (beta chain) was retrieved from a study of naive CD8 T cells in extremely preterm neonates. Comments on this clone: The antigen is undetermined.

V shed 4 bases, J shed 4 bases, and the junction held 9 bases outside the gene matches. In germline, CDR1 is GTSNPN, CDR2 SVGIG (reference sequence). This CDR3 has 15 amino acids. Sequencing was performed with immunoSEQ multiplex PCR; in TCRdb, only in-frame clones are kept and a portion is missing. In the table there are 25,000 or so clones, more than 70% of which are singletons. Extremely preterm births at about 22-27 weeks of gestation supplied the samples. Pregnancies with fetal demise, active maternal HSV infection or known maternal HIV were excluded. Live Annexin V-negative naive CD3+CD8+CD45RA+CCR7+ T cells were sorted. Study observations and caveats: Limitations included small sample size and variable preterm productive templates. Preterm CDR3s were shorter than older groups', with fewer N additions and less trimming.

The V and J genes are TRBV30 and TRBJ1-2, with 10 bases that match TRBD1. The sequence derives from a boy who was born preterm. The sample was naive CD8+ T cells from cord blood. DNA of the CDR3: TGTGCCTGGACGCTTTGGGGGACAGGGGTCTATGGCTACACCTTC. Protein sequence: CAWTLWGTGVYGYTF.